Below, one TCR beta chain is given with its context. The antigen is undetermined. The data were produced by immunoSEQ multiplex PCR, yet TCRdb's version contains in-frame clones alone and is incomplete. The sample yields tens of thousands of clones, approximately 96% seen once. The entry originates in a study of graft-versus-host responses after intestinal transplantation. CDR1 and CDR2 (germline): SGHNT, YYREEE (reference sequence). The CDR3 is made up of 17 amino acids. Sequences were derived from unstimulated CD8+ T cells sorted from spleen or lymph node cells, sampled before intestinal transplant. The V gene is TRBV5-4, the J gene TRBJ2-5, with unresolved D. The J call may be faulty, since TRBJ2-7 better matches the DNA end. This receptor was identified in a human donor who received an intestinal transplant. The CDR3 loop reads CASSSGGERFNSYEQYF. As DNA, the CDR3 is TGTGCCAGCAGCTCGGGCGGTGAAAGGTTTAACTCCTACGAGCAGTACTTC.